Listed below are T cell receptor beta chains from one sample, sequenced in a study of blood T cell repertoires in COVID-19. Using immunoSEQ multiplex PCR, the repertoire was profiled, and TCRdb retains in-frame clones only, with some absent. The sample has around 150,000 clones, roughly 82% seen once; the top ten hold less than 2.5%. The source material was peripheral blood. All receptors derive from a man between 65 and 80 years old with acute or convalescent COVID-19. The conserved cysteine and the conserved F or W are not part of the CDR3 here. The D gene is left open where the match is weak.

d_call | j_call | v_call | cdr3_aa
TRBD1 | TRBJ2-1 | TRBV25-1 | ASSEYHQGAEQF
TRBD2 | TRBJ2-3 | TRBV27 | ASSLRGRADTQY
. | TRBJ2-2 | TRBV28 | ASSSRVTGVELF
. | TRBJ2-6 | TRBV5-5 | ASSREGFSGANVLT
TRBD1 | TRBJ2-1 | TRBV27 | ASRATGDYNEQF
. | TRBJ2-2 | TRBV3-1/TRBV3-2 | ASSQVGGNTGELF
. | TRBJ1-6 | TRBV7-9 | ASSLSGEGRSPLH
. | TRBJ1-1 | TRBV12-3/TRBV12-4 | ASSSLTEAF
TRBD2 | TRBJ2-3 | TRBV28 | ASSLLGLAGESTDTQY
TRBD1 | TRBJ2-5 | TRBV2 | ASSADRGTQY
TRBD1 | TRBJ1-2 | TRBV6-2/TRBV6-3 | ASSTQGALYGYT
. | TRBJ2-7 | TRBV20-1 | SASSSGNLYEQY
. | TRBJ1-1 | TRBV5-1 | ASSLGTDTEAF
. | TRBJ1-2 | TRBV3-1/TRBV3-2 | ASSLQPGVGGYT
. | TRBJ1-1 | TRBV10-3 | AAGAFVVPEAF
TRBD1 | TRBJ1-5 | TRBV18 | ASSPDRGDQPQH
TRBD1 | TRBJ1-5 | TRBV5-1 | ASSEQGHSNQPQH
TRBD1 | TRBJ2-3 | TRBV28 | ASRAGGPDTQY
TRBD2 | TRBJ2-3 | TRBV7-3 | ASSLSGDYTDTQY
TRBD2 | TRBJ2-1 | TRBV6-5 | ASRTSGTSYNEQF
. | TRBJ1-4 | TRBV18 | ASSPPSGGEKLF
TRBD1 | TRBJ1-5 | TRBV5-8 | ASSLGTVYSNQPQH
. | TRBJ2-5 | TRBV14 | ASSQGGPPVTQY
. | TRBJ1-5 | TRBV10-3 | AISESAVDSNQPQH
TRBD1 | TRBJ1-4 | TRBV6-5 | ASSTLDRGNEKLF
. | TRBJ2-3 | TRBV2 | ASSEDREYTDTQY
TRBD2 | TRBJ2-5 | TRBV9 | ASSHPPNRGELETQY
. | TRBJ2-3 | TRBV19 | ASSWGESTDTQY
TRBD1 | TRBJ1-1 | TRBV11-3 | ASSCFGTGVRNTEAF
. | TRBJ2-7 | TRBV6-5 | ASRKSWQGSYEQY
. | TRBJ1-5 | TRBV9 | ASSVGGSGDQPQH
. | TRBJ1-1 | TRBV29-1 | SAWGGNTEAF
TRBD2 | TRBJ2-2 | TRBV6-1 | ASSALTSGNTGELF
. | TRBJ2-1 | TRBV28 | ASSPGGAGASINEQF
. | TRBJ2-7 | TRBV21-1 | ASSSRDSRSYEQY
TRBD1 | TRBJ1-1 | TRBV19 | ASRPLLTGGLKAF
. | TRBJ2-7 | TRBV11-2 | ASSLDSYEQY
. | TRBJ2-3 | TRBV3-1/TRBV3-2 | ASSQAGGTDTQY
TRBD1 | TRBJ1-6 | TRBV6-5 | ASTRTGTGPLH
TRBD2 | TRBJ2-3 | TRBV9 | ASTAGTADTQY
TRBD2 | TRBJ2-1 | TRBV11-2 | ASSLRLAGGLNEQF